What follows are 14 T cell receptor beta chains derived from one specimen sequenced in a study of vaccination and CD4 T cells after COVID-19 (dated by TCRdb to 2022 to 2024). What these receptors recognize is not known. Libraries were constructed by PCR. TCRdb shows the sequencer as Illumina iSeq 100. DNA from cultured CD4+ T cells underwent TCR sequencing with the Oncomine TCR Beta short-read assay at the Johns Hopkins FTIC core. TCRdb's own reprocessing of the public reads used fastp at Q25 and MiXCR and kept productive beta chains. Every entry covers one CDR3 protein and lists the most common genes and DNA from its rows. The sample includes 13,000 or so distinct CDR3 sequences, with approximately 63% observed a single time. Of the sample, approximately 10% is held by the ten largest clones. The intended sense of this specimen's treatment or condition label: approximately nine-day PBMC culture with coronavirus spike peptide pools or control peptides (ViraFEST assay).

The sample taken for sequencing was CD4+ T cells from blood, cultured in vitro. These receptors all stem from a human donor who had recovered from COVID-19.

This chain connects TRBV7-2 to TRBJ1-1; 9 bases are shared with TRBD1. The CDR3 covers 15 residues. V was clipped by 6 bases and J by 10 bases; unmatched bases: 15. Germline CDR1 SGHTA, CDR2 FQGNSA. CDR3 coding DNA: TGTGCCAGCAGGAACCGGGACAGGGATAAAGAGGGAGCTTTCTTT. The encoded protein is CASRNRDRDKEGAFF. Complete variable domain (other parts from reference TRBV7-2 and TRBJ1-1): GAGVSQSPSNKVTEKGKDVELRCDPISGHTALYWYRQSLGQGLEFLIYFQGNSAPDKSGLPSDRFSAERTGGSVSTLTIQRTQQEDSAVYLCASRNRDRDKEGAFFGQGTRLTVV.

This sequence joins TRBV27 and TRBJ1-1; TRBD1 agrees at 8 bases. J was trimmed by 4 bases and V by 5 bases; bases with no gene match: 9. CDR1 is MNHEY and CDR2 is SMNVEV in the germline V gene (reference sequence). The CDR3 contains 15 residues. CDR3 in amino acids: CASSPRGHVITEAFF. The CDR3 DNA follows: TGTGCCAGCAGTCCCAGGGGGCATGTTATCACTGAAGCTTTCTTT.

This rearrangement joins TRBV20-1 to TRBJ2-7; D is uncertain. This CDR3 is 13 amino acids long. Germline V gene data show CDR1 as DFQATT and CDR2 as SNEGSKA (reference sequence). The V and J ends lost 0 bases and 2 bases respectively, with 8 bases between them. The CDR3 nucleotides read TGCAGTGCTAGAGATGCTACCACCTACGAGCAGTACTTC. Protein product: CSARDATTYEQYF.

V usage is TRBV5-1 and J usage is TRBJ2-3, with TRBD1 matching 12 bases. From germline, CDR1 is SGHRS and CDR2 YFSETQ. The CDR3 sequence is 15 residues long. With 2 bases clipped from V and 6 bases from J, the junction kept 4 bases outside the gene matches. CDR3 region: CASSFGDRGHDTQYF. The CDR3 DNA reads as TGCGCCAGCAGCTTTGGGGACAGGGGGCATGATACGCAGTATTTT.

CDR3 sequence: CATSTTGATYEQYF. As DNA, the CDR3 is TGTGCCACCAGCACGACAGGGGCAACCTACGAGCAGTACTTC. The chain combines TRBV15 with TRBJ2-7, with 8 positions matching TRBD1. CDR1 LNHNV and CDR2 YYDKDF come from the germline V gene (reference sequence). The J segment lost 2 bases and the V segment lost 4 bases, leaving 4 bases of the junction unmatched. CDR3 length: 14 residues.

The V call is TRBV11-2, the J call TRBJ1-2; TRBD1 might be the D (6 bases). This CDR3 has 14 residues. The germline gives CDR1 SGHAT, CDR2 FQNNGV. V lost 5 bases to trimming and J lost 8 bases, with 18 bases between them. CDR3 sequence: CASSRGTDRGGYTF. The CDR3 nucleotides read TGTGCCAGCAGCCGGGGGACGGATAGGGGGGGCTACACCTTC.

V usage is TRBV6-1 and J usage is TRBJ1-5; 8 nucleotides match TRBD1. The CDR3 extends over 15 amino acids. The germline CDR1 and CDR2 sequences are MNHNS and SASEGT. V was pared by 2 bases and J by 6 bases, with 6 bases of the junction left unmatched. CDR3 nucleotide sequence: TGTGCCAGCAGTGAATTCTGGACAGGGATTCAGCCCCAGCATTTT. Residues: CASSEFWTGIQPQHF.

This clonotype turned up a few times. The chain recombines TRBV6-1 with TRBJ2-5, with D possibly being TRBD1 (5 bases). The CDR3 consists of 14 residues. Trimming cost V 0 bases and J 3 bases, with 8 bases left between them. Germline V CDR1 and CDR2: MNHNS, SASEGT. CDR3 bases: TGTGCCAGCAGTGAAGCAGGGGTGGAAGAGACCCAGTACTTC. As protein: CASSEAGVEETQYF.

This chain links TRBV5-1 with TRBJ2-4; D may be TRBD2 (6 bases). Trimming removed 4 bases at V and 7 bases at J, with 15 bases between. The CDR3 loop spans 14 amino acids. Germline values: CDR1 SGHRS, CDR2 YFSETQ. CDR3 DNA sequence: TGCGCCAGCAGCCCCTCGGCCCGGGGGAACATTCAGTACTTC. Protein: CASSPSARGNIQYF.

The J gene is TRBJ1-5, the V gene TRBV5-5; no definite D call. CDR1 and CDR2 from the germline V gene are SGHKS and YYEKEE (reference sequence). The CDR3 consists of 14 residues. V gave up 0 bases and J gave up 4 bases, with 8 bases separating them. The CDR3 DNA follows: TGTGCCAGCAGCTTGGTTGCGGGGAATCAGCCCCAGCATTTT. Protein: CASSLVAGNQPQHF.

The chain employs TRBV6-1 and TRBJ1-6, with 8 bases identical to TRBD1. The V gene's germline CDR1 is MNHNS and CDR2 SASEGT. There are 16 residues in the CDR3. The ends lost 6 bases at V and 1 base at J; junction bases unmatched: 5. This chain's CDR3 is CASRQTGESYNSPLHF. The CDR3 DNA is TGTGCCAGCAGACAGACAGGGGAATCCTATAATTCACCCCTCCACTTT.

The genes are TRBV12-3 or TRBV12-4 and TRBJ1-6; no reliable D call. The germline V and J ends were trimmed by 2 bases and 10 bases, with 12 bases remaining between them. The CDR3 loop spans 14 amino acids. This CDR3 is CASSLMGVVSPLHF. As DNA, the CDR3 is TGTGCCAGCAGTTTAATGGGTGTAGTATCACCCCTCCACTTT.

The chain combines TRBV27 with TRBJ2-7, with 8 bases that match TRBD1. CDR3 size: 16 residues. Germline loops: CDR1 MNHEY, CDR2 SMNVEV (reference sequence). The V gene end was trimmed by 8 bases and the J gene end by 7 bases; junction bases not matched to a gene: 19. In DNA form, the CDR3 reads TGTGCCAGCGCAACTCAGGGGGCAGGGCCAAGGCGAGAGCAGTACTTC. It codes for CASATQGAGPRREQYF.

The V and J genes are TRBV4-3 and TRBJ2-1, with D perhaps TRBD2 (6 bases). V lost 0 bases to trimming and J lost 7 bases, with 13 bases between them. Germline CDR1 is LGHNA and CDR2 is YSLEER. This CDR3 has 15 residues. In DNA, the CDR3 is TGCGCCAGCAGCCAAGACAGCGGGTCAAATAATGAGCAGTTCTTC. It yields the protein CASSQDSGSNNEQFF.